This T cell receptor beta chain was identified during a study of blood T cell repertoires in COVID-19. Background on the study: There were acute and convalescent COVID-19 samples, and they came from the United States, Italy and Spain. T cells, B-cell-depleted T cells, or PBMCs supplied cDNA or gDNA.

This clone occurred a few times. Methods used by the authors: Amplification with reference gene primers provided the estimates of nucleated cell counts. The method was immunoSEQ multiplex PCR; TCRdb's version includes in-frame clones alone and lacks a portion of them. V, J and clone size are those of that table, while D and trimming were read from the DNA. The sample comprises 100,000 to 150,000 clones, roughly 80% of which are singletons, and approximately 13% rests with the top ten. The CDR3 extends over 14 amino acids. Per the germline V gene, CDR1 is SEHNR and CDR2 is FQNEAQ (reference sequence). V dropped 2 bases and J dropped 5 bases, with 10 bases sitting between them.

The TCR was taken from a woman aged 25 to 39 who had recovered from COVID-19. The rearrangement links TRBV7-9 to TRBJ2-1; the D gene is possibly TRBD2 (6 bases). The sequencing input was peripheral blood. The CDR3 bases are TGTGCCAGCAGCTTAATGGACTACGACAATGAGCAGTTCTTC. Translation: CASSLMDYDNEQFF.